This T cell receptor (beta chain) was captured by sequencing in a study of T cell changes during pregnancy in multiple sclerosis. This table comes from immunoSEQ multiplex PCR, and its TCRdb copy is limited to in-frame clones, with some not included. The top ten hold roughly 0.41% of the sample, which has 38,000 or so clones, just over 90% seen once. This CDR3 is built from 14 residues. Germline CDR1 LNHNV, CDR2 YYDKDF (reference sequence). V was pared by 2 bases and J by 8 bases, with 8 bases of the junction left unmatched. The TCR sequence derives from a female donor with multiple sclerosis, enrolled in a pregnancy study. The sequencing here drew on CD4+ T cells from peripheral blood mononuclear cells, taken in the first trimester of pregnancy. The rearrangement joins TRBV15 to TRBJ1-2, with TRBD1 identical over 7 bases. CDR3 sequence reads: CATSRPNRGGGYTF. The CDR3 nucleotides read TGTGCCACCAGCAGACCCAACAGGGGAGGAGGCTACACCTTC.